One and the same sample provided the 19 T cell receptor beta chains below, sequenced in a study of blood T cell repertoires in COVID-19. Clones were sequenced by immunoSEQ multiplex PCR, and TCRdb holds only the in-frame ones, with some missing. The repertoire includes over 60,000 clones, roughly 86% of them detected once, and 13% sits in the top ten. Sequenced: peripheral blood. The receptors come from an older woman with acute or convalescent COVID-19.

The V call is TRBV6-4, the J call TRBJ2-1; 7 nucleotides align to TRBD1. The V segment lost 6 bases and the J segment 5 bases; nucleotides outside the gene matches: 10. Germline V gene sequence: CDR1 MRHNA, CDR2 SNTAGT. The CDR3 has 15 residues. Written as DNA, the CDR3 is TGTGCCAGCAGCCTCGACAGGGTCGGCAACAATGAGCAGTTCTTC. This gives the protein CASSLDRVGNNEQFF.

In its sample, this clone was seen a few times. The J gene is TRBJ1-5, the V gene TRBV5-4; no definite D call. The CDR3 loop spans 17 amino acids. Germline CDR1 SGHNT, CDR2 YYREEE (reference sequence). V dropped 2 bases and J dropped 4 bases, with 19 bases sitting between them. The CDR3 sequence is CASSLGRCSHGNQPQHF. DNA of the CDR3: TGTGCCAGCAGCTTAGGTAGGTGCTCCCACGGGAATCAGCCCCAGCATTTT.

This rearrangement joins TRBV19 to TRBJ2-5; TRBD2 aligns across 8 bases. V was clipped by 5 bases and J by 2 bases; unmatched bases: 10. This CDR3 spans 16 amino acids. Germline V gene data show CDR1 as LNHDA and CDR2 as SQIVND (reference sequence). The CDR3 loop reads CASSPGVAGSQETQYF. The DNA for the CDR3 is TGTGCCAGTAGTCCAGGGGTAGCGGGGTCGCAAGAGACCCAGTACTTC.

The CDR3 sequence is CATTSGVREKLFF. The CDR3 DNA reads TGTGCCACTACATCAGGGGTGCGGGAAAAACTGTTTTTT. The chain is built from TRBV12-3 or TRBV12-4 and TRBJ1-4; TRBD1 is a possible D gene (6 bases). V dropped 10 bases and J dropped 8 bases, with 17 bases sitting between them. CDR3 length equals 13 residues.

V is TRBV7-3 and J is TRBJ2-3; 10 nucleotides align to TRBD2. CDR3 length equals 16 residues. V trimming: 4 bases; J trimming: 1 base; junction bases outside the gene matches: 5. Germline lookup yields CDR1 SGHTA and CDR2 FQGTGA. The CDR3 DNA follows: TGTGCCAGCAGCTCGACTCTAGCGGGGGGCACAGATACGCAGTATTTT. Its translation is CASSSTLAGGTDTQYF.

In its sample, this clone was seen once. The CDR3 DNA reads as TGTGCCAGCAGCGCTAGACAGGGGACGGGCACCGGGGAGCTGTTTTTT. This translates into CASSARQGTGTGELFF. V is TRBV9 and J is TRBJ2-2; 8 nucleotides line up with TRBD1. The CDR3 consists of 16 residues. Germline CDR1 and CDR2: SGDLS and YYNGEE. V lost 3 bases, J lost 4 bases, and 8 bases stayed unmatched.

In DNA, the CDR3 is TGCGCCAGCAGCCGGGACAGGGTGAACACTGAAGCTTTCTTT. It encodes CASSRDRVNTEAFF. The chain is built from TRBV5-1 and TRBJ1-1, with 9 nucleotides matching TRBD1. Germline CDR1 SGHRS, CDR2 YFSETQ. J was trimmed by 0 bases and V by 4 bases; bases with no gene match: 1. This CDR3 has 14 residues.

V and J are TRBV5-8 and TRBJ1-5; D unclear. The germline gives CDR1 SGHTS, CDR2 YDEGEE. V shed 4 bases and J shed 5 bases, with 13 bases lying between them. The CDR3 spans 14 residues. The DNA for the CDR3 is TGTGCCAGCAGCCGCCCTAGAACCTATCAGCCCCAGCATTTT. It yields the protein CASSRPRTYQPQHF.

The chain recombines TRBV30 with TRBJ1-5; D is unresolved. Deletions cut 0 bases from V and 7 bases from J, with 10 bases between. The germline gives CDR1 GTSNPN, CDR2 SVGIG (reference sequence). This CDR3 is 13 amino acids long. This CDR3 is CAWSVNSKQPQHF. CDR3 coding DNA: TGTGCCTGGAGTGTAAACAGTAAGCAGCCCCAGCATTTT.

CDR3 loop: CASSAISGGADTQYF. The CDR3 bases are TGCGCCAGCAGTGCAATTAGCGGGGGGGCTGATACGCAGTATTTT. The genes are TRBV10-1 and TRBJ2-3; 11 bases line up with TRBD2. This CDR3 is 15 amino acids long. With 4 bases clipped from V and 6 bases from J, the junction kept 6 bases outside the gene matches. Germline CDR1 and CDR2: WNHNN and SYGVQD (reference sequence).

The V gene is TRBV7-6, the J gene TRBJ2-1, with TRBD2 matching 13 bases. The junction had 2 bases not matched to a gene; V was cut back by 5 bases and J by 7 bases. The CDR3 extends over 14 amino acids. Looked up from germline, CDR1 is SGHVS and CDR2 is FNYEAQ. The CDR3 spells CASSGLAGENEQFF. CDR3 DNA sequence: TGTGCCAGCAGCGGACTAGCGGGGGAGAATGAGCAGTTCTTC. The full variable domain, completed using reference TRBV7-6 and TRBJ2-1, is GAGVSQSPRYKVTKRGQDVALRCDPISGHVSLYWYRQALGQGPEFLTYFNYEAQQDKSGLPNDRFSAERPEGSISTLTIQRTEQRDSAMYRCASSGLAGENEQFFGPGTRLTVL.

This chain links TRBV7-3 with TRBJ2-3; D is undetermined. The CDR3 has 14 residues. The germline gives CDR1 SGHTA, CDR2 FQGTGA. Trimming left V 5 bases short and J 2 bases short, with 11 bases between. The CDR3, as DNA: TGTGCCAGCAGCCCTACCGGAGCCACAGATACGCAGTATTTT. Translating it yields CASSPTGATDTQYF.

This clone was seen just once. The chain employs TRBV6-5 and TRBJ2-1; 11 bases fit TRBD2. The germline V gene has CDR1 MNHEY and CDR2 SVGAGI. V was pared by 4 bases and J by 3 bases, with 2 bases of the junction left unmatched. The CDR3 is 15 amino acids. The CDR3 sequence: CASSLAGGYYNEQFF. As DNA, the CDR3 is TGTGCCAGCAGTTTAGCGGGGGGGTACTACAATGAGCAGTTCTTC.

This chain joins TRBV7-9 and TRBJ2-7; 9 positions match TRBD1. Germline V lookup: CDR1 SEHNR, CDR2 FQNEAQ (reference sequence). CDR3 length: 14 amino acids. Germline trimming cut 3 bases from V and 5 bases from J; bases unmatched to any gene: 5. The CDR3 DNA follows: TGTGCCAGCAGCTTGGGAAGGGACAGGGACGAGCAGTACTTC. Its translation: CASSLGRDRDEQYF.

CDR3 amino acids: CASSYPSGDSDTQYF. The CDR3 nucleotides are TGTGCCAGCAGTTACCCTAGCGGAGACTCAGATACGCAGTATTTT. V gene TRBV6-6 combines with J gene TRBJ2-3; 7 bases fit TRBD2. CDR1 is MNHNY, CDR2 SVGAGI, per germline (reference sequence). The CDR3 is 15 amino acids. Trimming at V came to 2 bases and at J to 4 bases, leaving 6 bases not matched to a gene.

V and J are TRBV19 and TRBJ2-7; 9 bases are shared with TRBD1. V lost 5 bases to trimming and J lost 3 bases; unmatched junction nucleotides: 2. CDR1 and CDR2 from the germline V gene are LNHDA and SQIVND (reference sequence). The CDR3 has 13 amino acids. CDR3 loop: CASSRTGVYEQYF. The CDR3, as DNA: TGTGCCAGTAGTCGGACAGGGGTCTACGAGCAGTACTTC.

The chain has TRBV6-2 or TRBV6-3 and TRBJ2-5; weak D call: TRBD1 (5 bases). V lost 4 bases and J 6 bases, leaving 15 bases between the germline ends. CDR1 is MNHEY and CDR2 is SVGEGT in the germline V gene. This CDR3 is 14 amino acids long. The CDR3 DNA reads TGTGCCAGCAGTTCCTCGGACAAGAGCAAGACCCAGTACTTC. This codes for CASSSSDKSKTQYF.

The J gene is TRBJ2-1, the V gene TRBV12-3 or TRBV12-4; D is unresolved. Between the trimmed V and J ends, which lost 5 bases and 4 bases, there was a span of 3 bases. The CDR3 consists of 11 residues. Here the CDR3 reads CASSEYNEQFF. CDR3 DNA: TGTGCCAGCAGTGAGTACAATGAGCAGTTCTTC.

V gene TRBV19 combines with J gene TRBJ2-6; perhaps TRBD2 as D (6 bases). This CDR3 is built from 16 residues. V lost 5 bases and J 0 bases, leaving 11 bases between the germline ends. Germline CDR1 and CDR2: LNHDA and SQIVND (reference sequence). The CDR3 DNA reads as TGTGCCAGTAGTGCGCGGGACTTCTCTGGGGCCAACGTCCTGACTTTC. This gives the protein CASSARDFSGANVLTF.